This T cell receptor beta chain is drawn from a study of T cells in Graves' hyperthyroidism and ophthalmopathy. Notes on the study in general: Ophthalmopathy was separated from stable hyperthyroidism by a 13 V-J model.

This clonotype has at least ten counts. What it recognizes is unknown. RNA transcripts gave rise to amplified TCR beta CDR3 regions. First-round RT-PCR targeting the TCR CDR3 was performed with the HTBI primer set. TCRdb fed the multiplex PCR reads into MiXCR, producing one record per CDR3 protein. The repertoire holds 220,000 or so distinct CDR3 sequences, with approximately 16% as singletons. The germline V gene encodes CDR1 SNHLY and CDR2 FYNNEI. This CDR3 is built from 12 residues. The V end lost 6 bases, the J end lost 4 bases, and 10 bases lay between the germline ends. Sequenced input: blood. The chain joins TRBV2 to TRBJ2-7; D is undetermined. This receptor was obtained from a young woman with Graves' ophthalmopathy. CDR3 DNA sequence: TGTGCCAGCAGGGGGTCGGCTTACGAGCAGTACTTC. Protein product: CASRGSAYEQYF.